This T cell receptor beta chain was recorded in a study of technical replicates of blood from a few donors. Produced via immunoSEQ multiplex PCR; TCRdb's table is partial and in-frame only. The top ten clones hold under 0.3% of a sample with 85,000 to 100,000 clones, 94% of them seen once. V was clipped by 1 base and J by 4 bases; unmatched bases: 6. Germline values: CDR1 PRHDT, CDR2 FYEKMQ (reference sequence). The CDR3 covers 15 residues. This clone was seen once. The specimen sequenced was T cells isolated from PBMCs. The TCR sequence derives from a human donor in good health. This sequence joins TRBV13 and TRBJ1-1; 7 bases agree with TRBD1. CDR3 DNA: TGTGCCAGCAGCTTAGAGGGTCAGGGGGTCACTGAAGCTTTCTTT. It codes for CASSLEGQGVTEAFF.